This TCR beta chain was recorded in a study of blood T cell repertoires in COVID-19. Measured with immunoSEQ multiplex PCR; TCRdb has only the in-frame clones, and not every one. Here the sample spans approximately 150,000 clones, around nine tenths being singletons. Germline values: CDR1 MGHRA, CDR2 YSYEKL. There are 15 residues in the CDR3. Trimming removed 0 bases at V and 4 bases at J, with 12 bases between. V usage is TRBV4-1 and J usage is TRBJ2-5; D remains unclear. Sequences were obtained from peripheral blood. The TCR sequence derives from a human donor in a cohort sampled during active COVID-19. Written as DNA, the CDR3 is TGCGCCAGCAGCCAAGATTCCGGGTATGGAGAGACCCAGTACTTC. Translated, it gives CASSQDSGYGETQYF.